Shown below are 3 T cell receptor beta chains from a single sample sequenced in a study of cytomegalovirus exposure and HLA in healthy donors. The PCR was carried out with 60 Vbeta primers and 13 Jbeta primers. Sequencing used immunoSEQ multiplex PCR; TCRdb keeps in-frame clones, though not all of them. Found here are under 130,000 clones, 70% to 80% of them singletons; the top ten hold roughly 4.9%. Sample: PBMCs. The receptors shown here come from a female donor in good health and CMV-seropositive.

This clone was recorded only once. J is TRBJ1-1 and V is TRBV6-1; possibly TRBD1 for D (5 bases). Trimming removed 2 bases at V and 4 bases at J, with 11 bases between. The CDR3 length is 14 residues. Germline CDR1 and CDR2: MNHNS and SASEGT. The CDR3 nucleotides are TGTGCCAGCAGTGAACAGGGAGGAAGCACTGAAGCTTTCTTT. The encoded protein is CASSEQGGSTEAFF.

The V call is TRBV7-9, the J call TRBJ2-5; D gene ambiguous. The CDR3 contains 15 residues. Germline V lookup: CDR1 SEHNR, CDR2 FQNEAQ (reference sequence). Trimming pared 5 bases from V and 4 bases from J, leaving 17 bases between. In nucleotides, the CDR3 is TGTGCCAGCAGCATCCGGTCCCATGCGCCAGAGACCCAGTACTTC. It is translated as CASSIRSHAPETQYF. Combining the CDR3 with reference TRBV7-9 and TRBJ2-5 gives the whole variable domain DTGVSQNPRHKITKRGQNVTFRCDPISEHNRLYWYRQTLGQGPEFLTYFQNEAQLEKSRLLSDRFSAERPKGSFSTLEIQRTEQGDSAMYLCASSIRSHAPETQYFGPGTRLLVL.

The CDR3 nucleotides read TGTGCCAGCTCACGGGGGACAGCCCCCGAGCAGTACTTC. It codes for CASSRGTAPEQYF. The chain uses TRBV18 and TRBJ2-7; 7 bases line up with TRBD1. Per the germline V gene, CDR1 is KGHSH and CDR2 is LQKENI. The V and J ends lost 4 bases and 6 bases, in that order; junction bases with no gene match: 6. The CDR3 is made up of 13 amino acids.